Listed here is a single T cell receptor (beta chain). This clone has a handful of counts. Its target antigen remains unknown. The input lacks base qualities; no much larger clone sits a single base away. The CDR3 sequence holds 15 residues, the cysteine and phenylalanine included. The only DNA kept is the CDR3, 45 bases in frame from the first base. According to the germline V gene, CDR1 reads SGHAT and CDR2 reads FQNNGV. V gives up 1 base and J gives up 6 bases, and the segment between their germline ends measures 16 bases. TCRbeta CDR3 regions were amplified from genomic DNA by means of the immunoSEQ Assay, a bias-controlled multiplex PCR. As for how the authors treated the data: Nucleated cell counts per sample were estimated from amplification of reference gene primers within the assay. To quantify the absolute abundance of each unique TCRbeta CDR3 rearrangement, sequence reads were collapsed and filtered. For each sample, productive Simpson clonality was calculated as the square root of Simpson's diversity index over productive rearrangements. What TCRdb holds here is the immuneACCESS table cut down to in-frame rearrangements. Part of the clones is not present; checked against another copy, under half of the missing clones reflect an unresolved V gene, and the others are unexplained. V and J calls and clone size are those listed in that table; D and trimming were worked out from the DNA. The sample has under 200,000 clones on record, 80% to 85% of them singletons. Approximately 14% of the sample is taken by the ten largest.

The data originate from a study of blood T cell repertoires in COVID-19 (dated by TCRdb to 2019 to 2021). Concerning the study at large: Samples from collaborators originated in the United States, Italy and Spain and spanned both the acute and convalescent phases of COVID-19. The prospective study material was composed of cDNA or gDNA derived from T cells, B-cell-depleted T cells, or PBMCs. The dataset comprised deeply sampled blood TCRbeta repertoires from subjects exposed to, actively infected with, or recovered from COVID-19. A freely available public database, intended as a resource for researchers studying the immune response to SARS-CoV-2, is where the repertoires were released. The samples were drawn from the first 160 participants of the ongoing ImmuneRACE study and from some 1,300 subjects provided by 6 global collaborators. Nearly every sample came with metadata listing a de-identified subject ID, COVID-19 status, age in years and sex. Where available, HLA class I and class II types were obtained from metadata supplied by the sample provider rather than from assay-based typing. What the study reported, not specific to this receptor: Clinical and demographic metadata were provided uncurated, with the amount varying by source and participant.

One collaborating source in Seattle enrolled patients during active infection and followed them longitudinally through the course of disease. Whole blood was collected in K2EDTA tubes by collaborating institutions according to the institutions' own protocols. For TCRbeta analysis, collaborators shipped samples in one of three forms: frozen whole blood, isolated PBMCs, or DNA extracted from either of those sample types. Sequenced material: peripheral blood. The rearrangement combines TRBV11-2 with TRBJ2-7; the D gene assignment is ambiguous. The source of this sequence is a woman aged 70-85 years with COVID-19, enrolled during active disease. CDR3 loop: CASSLVGQVLVEQYF. The nucleotide sequence reads TGTGCCAGCAGCTTAGTGGGTCAGGTGTTGGTCGAGCAGTACTTC.